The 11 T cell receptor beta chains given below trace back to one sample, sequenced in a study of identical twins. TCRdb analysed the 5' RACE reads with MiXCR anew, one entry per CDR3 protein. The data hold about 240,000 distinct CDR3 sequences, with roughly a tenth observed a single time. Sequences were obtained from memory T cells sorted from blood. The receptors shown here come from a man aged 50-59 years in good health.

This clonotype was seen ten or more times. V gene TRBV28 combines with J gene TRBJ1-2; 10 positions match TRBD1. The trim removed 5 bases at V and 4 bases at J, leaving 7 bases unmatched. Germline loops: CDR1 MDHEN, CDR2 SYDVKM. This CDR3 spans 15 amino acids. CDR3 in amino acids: CASSDDRGPLYGYTF. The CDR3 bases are TGTGCCAGCAGTGACGACAGGGGGCCGCTCTATGGCTACACCTTC.

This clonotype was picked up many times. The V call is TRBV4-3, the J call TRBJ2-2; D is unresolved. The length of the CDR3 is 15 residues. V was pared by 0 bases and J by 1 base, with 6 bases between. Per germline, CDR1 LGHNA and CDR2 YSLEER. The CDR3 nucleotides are TGCGCCAGCAGCCAAGACGCTCTGAACACCGGGGAGCTGTTTTTT. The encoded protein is CASSQDALNTGELFF.

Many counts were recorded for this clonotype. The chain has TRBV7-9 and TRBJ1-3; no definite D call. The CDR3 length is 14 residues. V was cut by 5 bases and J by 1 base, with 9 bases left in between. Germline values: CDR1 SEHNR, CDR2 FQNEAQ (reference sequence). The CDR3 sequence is CASSPDISGNTIYF. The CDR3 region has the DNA TGTGCCAGCAGCCCCGACATTTCTGGAAACACCATATATTTT.

For the CDR3, the DNA is TGCGCCAGCAGCCCGCGCCGAGACAGGGAGGAAAAACTGTTTTTT. Its protein is CASSPRRDREEKLFF. V gene TRBV4-3 combines with J gene TRBJ1-4, with 7 nucleotides matching TRBD1. The CDR3 contains 15 residues. CDR1 is LGHNA and CDR2 is YSLEER in the germline V gene. The V and J ends lost 4 bases and 8 bases, in that order; junction bases with no gene match: 10.

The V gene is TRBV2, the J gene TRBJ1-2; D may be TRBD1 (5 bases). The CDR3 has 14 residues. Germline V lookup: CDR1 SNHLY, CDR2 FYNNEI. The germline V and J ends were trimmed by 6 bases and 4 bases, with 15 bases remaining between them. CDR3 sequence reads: CASRGQTRSYGYTF. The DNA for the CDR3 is TGTGCCAGCAGGGGGCAAACTAGATCCTATGGCTACACCTTC.

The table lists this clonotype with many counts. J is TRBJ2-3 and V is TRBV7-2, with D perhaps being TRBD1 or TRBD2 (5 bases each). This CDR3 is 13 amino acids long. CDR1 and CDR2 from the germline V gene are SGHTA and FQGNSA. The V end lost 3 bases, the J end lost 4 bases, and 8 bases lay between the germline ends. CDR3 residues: CASSLGVADTQYF. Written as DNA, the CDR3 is TGTGCCAGCAGCTTGGGGGTAGCAGATACGCAGTATTTT.

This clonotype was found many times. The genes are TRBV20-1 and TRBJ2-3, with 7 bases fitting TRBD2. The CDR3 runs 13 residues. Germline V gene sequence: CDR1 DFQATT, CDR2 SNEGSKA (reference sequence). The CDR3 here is CAKWVGRTDTQYF. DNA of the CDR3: TGCGCAAAGTGGGTCGGGAGGACAGATACGCAGTATTTT.

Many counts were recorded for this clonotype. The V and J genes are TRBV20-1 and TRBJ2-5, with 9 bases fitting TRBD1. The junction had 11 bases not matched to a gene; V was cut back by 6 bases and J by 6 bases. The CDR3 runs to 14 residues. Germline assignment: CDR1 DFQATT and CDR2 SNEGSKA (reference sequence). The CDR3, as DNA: TGCAGTGCCACACGGAACAGGGGGCTACAGACCCAGTACTTC. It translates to CSATRNRGLQTQYF.

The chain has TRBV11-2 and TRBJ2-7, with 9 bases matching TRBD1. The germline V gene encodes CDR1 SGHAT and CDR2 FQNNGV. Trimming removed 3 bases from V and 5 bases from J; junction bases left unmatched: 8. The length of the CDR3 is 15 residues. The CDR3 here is CASSFHGQGYNEQYF. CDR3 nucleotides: TGTGCCAGCAGCTTTCACGGACAGGGGTACAACGAGCAGTACTTC.

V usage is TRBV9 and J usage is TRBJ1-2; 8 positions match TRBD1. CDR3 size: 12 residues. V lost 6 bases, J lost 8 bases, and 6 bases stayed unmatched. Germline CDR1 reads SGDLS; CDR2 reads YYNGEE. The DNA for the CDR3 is TGTGCCAGCAACAACAGGGGGTACGGCTACACCTTC. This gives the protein CASNNRGYGYTF.

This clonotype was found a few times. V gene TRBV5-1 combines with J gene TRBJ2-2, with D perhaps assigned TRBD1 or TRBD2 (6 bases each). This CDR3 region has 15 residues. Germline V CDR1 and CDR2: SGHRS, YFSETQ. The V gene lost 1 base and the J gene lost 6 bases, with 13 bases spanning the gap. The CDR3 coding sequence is TGCGCCAGCAGCTTGTACAGGGAGGTTCCCGGGGAGCTGTTTTTT. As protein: CASSLYREVPGELFF.